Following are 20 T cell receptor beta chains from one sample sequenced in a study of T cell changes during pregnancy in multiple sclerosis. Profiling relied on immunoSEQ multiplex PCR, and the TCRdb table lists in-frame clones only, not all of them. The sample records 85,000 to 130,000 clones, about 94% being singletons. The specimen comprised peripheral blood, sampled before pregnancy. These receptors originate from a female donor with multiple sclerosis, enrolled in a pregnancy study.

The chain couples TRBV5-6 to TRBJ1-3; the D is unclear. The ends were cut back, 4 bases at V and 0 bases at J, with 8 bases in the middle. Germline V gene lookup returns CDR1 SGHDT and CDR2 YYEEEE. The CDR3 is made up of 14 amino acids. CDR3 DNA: TGTGCCAGCAGCAAAGACTCCTCTGGAAACACCATATATTTT. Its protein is CASSKDSSGNTIYF.

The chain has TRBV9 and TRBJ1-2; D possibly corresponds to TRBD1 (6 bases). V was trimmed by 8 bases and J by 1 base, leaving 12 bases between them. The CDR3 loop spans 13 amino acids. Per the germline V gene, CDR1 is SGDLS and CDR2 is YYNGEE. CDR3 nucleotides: TGTGCCAGTTCTAACAGGGTTAACTATGGCTACACCTTC. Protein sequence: CASSNRVNYGYTF.

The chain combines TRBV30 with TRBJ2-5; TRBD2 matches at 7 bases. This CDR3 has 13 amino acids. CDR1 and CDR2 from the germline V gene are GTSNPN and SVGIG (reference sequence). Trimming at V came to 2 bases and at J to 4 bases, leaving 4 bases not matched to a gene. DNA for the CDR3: TGTGCCTGGAGTAATGGGGGGGGAGAGACCCAGTACTTC. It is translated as CAWSNGGGETQYF.

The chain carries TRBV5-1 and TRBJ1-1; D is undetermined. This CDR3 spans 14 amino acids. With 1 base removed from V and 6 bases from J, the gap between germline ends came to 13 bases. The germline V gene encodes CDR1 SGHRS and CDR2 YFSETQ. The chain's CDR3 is CASSLTTLGAEAFF. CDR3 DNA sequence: TGCGCCAGCAGCTTGACGACCCTCGGGGCTGAAGCTTTCTTT. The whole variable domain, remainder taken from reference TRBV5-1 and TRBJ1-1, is KAGVTQTPRYLIKTRGQQVTLSCSPISGHRSVSWYQQTPGQGLQFLFEYFSETQRNKGNFPGRFSGRQFSNSRSEMNVSTLELGDSALYLCASSLTTLGAEAFFGQGTRLTVV.

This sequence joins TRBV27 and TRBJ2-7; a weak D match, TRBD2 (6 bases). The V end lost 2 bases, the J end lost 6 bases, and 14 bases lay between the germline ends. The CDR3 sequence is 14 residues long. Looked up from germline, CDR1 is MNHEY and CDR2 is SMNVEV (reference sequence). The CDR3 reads CASSLVPGTVEQYF. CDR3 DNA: TGTGCCAGCAGTTTAGTTCCAGGGACTGTCGAGCAGTACTTC.

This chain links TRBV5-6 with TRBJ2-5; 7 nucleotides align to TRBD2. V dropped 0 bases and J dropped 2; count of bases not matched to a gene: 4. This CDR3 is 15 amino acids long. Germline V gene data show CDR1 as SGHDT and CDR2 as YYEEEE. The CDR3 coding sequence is TGTGCCAGCAGCTTGGAGCGGGATGGGCAAGAGACCCAGTACTTC. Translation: CASSLERDGQETQYF.

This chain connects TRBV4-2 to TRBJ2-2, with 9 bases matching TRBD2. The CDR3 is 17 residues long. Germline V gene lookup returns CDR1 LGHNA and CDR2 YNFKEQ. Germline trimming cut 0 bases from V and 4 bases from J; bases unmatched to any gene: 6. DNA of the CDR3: TGTGCCAGCAGCCAAGATGGTACTAGCGGGTTCACCGGGGAGCTGTTTTTT. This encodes CASSQDGTSGFTGELFF.

The CDR3 sequence: CASSYSRLANLEQYF. The CDR3 nucleotides read TGTGCCAGCAGTTACTCGAGACTAGCGAATCTCGAGCAGTACTTC. The chain uses TRBV6-5 and TRBJ2-7; 8 bases match TRBD2. This CDR3 is 15 amino acids long. Germline CDR1 reads MNHEY; CDR2 reads SVGAGI. The junction had 7 bases not matched to a gene; V was cut back by 0 bases and J by 6 bases.

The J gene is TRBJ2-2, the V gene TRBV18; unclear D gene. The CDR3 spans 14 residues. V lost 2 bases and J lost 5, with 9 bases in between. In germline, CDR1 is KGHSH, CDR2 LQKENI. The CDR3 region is CASSPTTGTGELFF. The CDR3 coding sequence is TGTGCCAGCTCACCAACTACTGGTACCGGGGAGCTGTTTTTT. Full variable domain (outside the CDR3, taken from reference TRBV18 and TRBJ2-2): NAGVMQNPRHLVRRRGQEARLRCSPMKGHSHVYWYRQLPEEGLKFMVYLQKENIIDESGMPKERFSAEFPKEGPSILRIQQVVRGDSAAYFCASSPTTGTGELFFGEGSRLTVL.

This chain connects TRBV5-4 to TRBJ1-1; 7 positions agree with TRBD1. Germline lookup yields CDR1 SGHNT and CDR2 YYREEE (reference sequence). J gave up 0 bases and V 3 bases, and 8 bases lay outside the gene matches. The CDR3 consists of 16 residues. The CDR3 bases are TGTGCCAGCAGCTATCGGACAGGCCTCTTGAACACTGAAGCTTTCTTT. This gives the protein CASSYRTGLLNTEAFF.

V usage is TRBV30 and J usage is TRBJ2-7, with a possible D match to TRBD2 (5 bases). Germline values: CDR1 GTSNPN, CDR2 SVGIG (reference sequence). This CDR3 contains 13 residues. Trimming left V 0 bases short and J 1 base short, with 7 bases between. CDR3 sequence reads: CAWSVGGSYEQYF. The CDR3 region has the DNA TGTGCCTGGAGTGTAGGAGGATCCTACGAGCAGTACTTC.

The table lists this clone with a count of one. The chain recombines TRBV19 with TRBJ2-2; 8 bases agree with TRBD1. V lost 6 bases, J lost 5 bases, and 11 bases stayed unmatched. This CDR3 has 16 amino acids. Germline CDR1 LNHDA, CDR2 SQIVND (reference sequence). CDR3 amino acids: CASRSRQGQSTGELFF. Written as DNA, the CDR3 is TGTGCCAGTAGGAGCCGACAGGGGCAATCGACCGGGGAGCTGTTTTTT. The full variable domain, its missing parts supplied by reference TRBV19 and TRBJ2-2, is DGGITQSPKYLFRKEGQNVTLSCEQNLNHDAMYWYRQDPGQGLRLIYYSQIVNDFQKGDIAEGYSVSREKKESFPLTVTSAQKNPTAFYLCASRSRQGQSTGELFFGEGSRLTVL.

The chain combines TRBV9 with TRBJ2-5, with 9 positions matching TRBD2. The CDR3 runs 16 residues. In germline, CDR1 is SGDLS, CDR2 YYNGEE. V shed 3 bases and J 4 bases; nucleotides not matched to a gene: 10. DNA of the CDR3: TGTGCCAGCAGCGATAACATAGCGGGAGTGGGAGAGACCCAGTACTTC. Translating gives CASSDNIAGVGETQYF.

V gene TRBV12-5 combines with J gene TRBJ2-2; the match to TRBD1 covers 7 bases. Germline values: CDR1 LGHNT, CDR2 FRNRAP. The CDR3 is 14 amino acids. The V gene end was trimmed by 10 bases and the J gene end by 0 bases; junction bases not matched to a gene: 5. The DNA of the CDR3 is TGTGCTAAAATGACAGGGTCGAACACCGGGGAGCTGTTTTTT. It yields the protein CAKMTGSNTGELFF. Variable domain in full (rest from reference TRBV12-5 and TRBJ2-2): DARVTQTPRHKVTEMGQEVTMRCQPILGHNTVFWYRQTMMQGLELLAYFRNRAPLDDSGMPKDRFSAEMPDATLATLKIQPSEPRDSAVYFCAKMTGSNTGELFFGEGSRLTVL.

The CDR3 loop reads CASSPEESWPQHF. CDR3 DNA: TGTGCCAGCAGTCCCGAGGAATCGTGGCCCCAGCATTTT. The V call is TRBV6-4, the J call TRBJ1-5; D gene ambiguous. Looked up from germline, CDR1 is MRHNA and CDR2 is SNTAGT. The V end lost 5 bases, the J end lost 9 bases, and 14 bases lay between the germline ends. CDR3 length: 13 amino acids.

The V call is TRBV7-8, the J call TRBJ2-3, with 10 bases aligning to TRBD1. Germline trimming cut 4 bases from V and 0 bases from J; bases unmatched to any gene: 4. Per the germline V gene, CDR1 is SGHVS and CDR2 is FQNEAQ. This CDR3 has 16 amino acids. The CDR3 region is CASSSWTGGSTDTQYF. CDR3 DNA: TGTGCCAGCAGCTCCTGGACAGGGGGGAGCACAGATACGCAGTATTTT.

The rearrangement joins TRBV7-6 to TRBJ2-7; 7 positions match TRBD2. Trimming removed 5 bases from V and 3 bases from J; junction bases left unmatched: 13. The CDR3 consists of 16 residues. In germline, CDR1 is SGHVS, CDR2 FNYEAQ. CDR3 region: CASSPRGSSGGYEQYF. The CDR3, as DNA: TGTGCCAGCAGCCCCCGGGGGTCTAGCGGTGGCTACGAGCAGTACTTC.

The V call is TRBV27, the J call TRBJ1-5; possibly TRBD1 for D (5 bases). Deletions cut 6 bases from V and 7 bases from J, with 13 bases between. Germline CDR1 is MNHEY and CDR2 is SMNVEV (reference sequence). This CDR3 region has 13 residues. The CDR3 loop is CASRLAGGQPQHF. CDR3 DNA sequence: TGTGCCAGCAGATTAGCGGGGGGACAGCCCCAGCATTTT.

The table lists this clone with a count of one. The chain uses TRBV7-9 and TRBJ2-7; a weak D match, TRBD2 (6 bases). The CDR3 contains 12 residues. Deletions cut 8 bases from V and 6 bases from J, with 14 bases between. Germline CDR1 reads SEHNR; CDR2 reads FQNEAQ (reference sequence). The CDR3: CASFSPGGEQYF. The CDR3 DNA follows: TGTGCCAGCTTCAGCCCCGGGGGCGAGCAGTACTTC.

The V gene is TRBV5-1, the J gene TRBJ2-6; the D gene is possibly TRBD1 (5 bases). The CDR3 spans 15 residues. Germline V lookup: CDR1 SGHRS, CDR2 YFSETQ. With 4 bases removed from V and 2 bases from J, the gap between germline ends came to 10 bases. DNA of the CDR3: TGCGCCAGCAGCCCAGACAGCACTGGGGCCAACGTCCTGACTTTC. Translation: CASSPDSTGANVLTF.